This T cell receptor beta chain was profiled in a study of blood T cell repertoires in COVID-19. Study summary: Specimens from acute and convalescent COVID-19 originated in the United States, Italy and Spain. Nucleic acid was either cDNA or gDNA, and it came from T cells, B-cell-depleted T cells, or PBMCs.

Per the original data handling: How many nucleated cells were present was estimated from reference gene primer amplification. Sequencing used immunoSEQ multiplex PCR; TCRdb keeps in-frame clones, though not all of them. V and J calls plus clone size are reproduced from that table; the DNA served to infer D and trimming. Among fewer than 250,000 clones listed, 89% were seen once. CDR1 is SQVTM and CDR2 is ANQGSEA in the germline V gene. The CDR3 length is 13 residues. With V trimmed by 6 bases and J by 0 bases, 4 bases remained unmatched. The sequenced sample consisted of peripheral blood. The receptor's source is a middle-aged woman with acute or convalescent COVID-19. This chain links TRBV29-1 with TRBJ1-2; 7 positions match TRBD1. In DNA, the CDR3 is TGCAGCGTCTCAGGGGGGACTAACTATGGCTACACCTTC. Translated: CSVSGGTNYGYTF.